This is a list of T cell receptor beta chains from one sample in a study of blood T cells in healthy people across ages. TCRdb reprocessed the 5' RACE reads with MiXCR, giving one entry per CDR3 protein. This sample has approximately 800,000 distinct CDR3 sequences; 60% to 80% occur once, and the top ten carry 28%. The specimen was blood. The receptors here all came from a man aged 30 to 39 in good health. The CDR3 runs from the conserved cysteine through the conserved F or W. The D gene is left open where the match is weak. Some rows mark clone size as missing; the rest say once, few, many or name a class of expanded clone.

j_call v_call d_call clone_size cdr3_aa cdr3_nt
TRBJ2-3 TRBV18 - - CASSPPSDTQYF TGTGCCAGCAGTCCACCCTCAGATACGCAGTATTTT
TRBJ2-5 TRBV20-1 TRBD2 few CSAAPSGQETQYF TGCAGTGCCGCACCTAGCGGGCAAGAGACCCAGTACTTC
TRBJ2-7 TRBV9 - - CASSVWGTGNNEQYF TGTGCCAGCAGCGTATGGGGCACAGGGAACAATGAGCAGTACTTC
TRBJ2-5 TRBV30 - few CAWSGGGEQYF TGTGCCTGGAGTGGGGGTGGGGAGCAGTACTTC
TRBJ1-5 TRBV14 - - CASSPHEGSNQPQHF TGTGCCAGCAGCCCTCACGAGGGTAGCAATCAGCCCCAGCATTTT
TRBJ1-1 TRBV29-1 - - CSVEDVGFAEAFF TGCAGCGTTGAAGATGTCGGTTTCGCTGAAGCTTTCTTT
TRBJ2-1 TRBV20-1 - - CSASSEEQFF TGCAGTGCTAGTTCGGAAGAGCAGTTCTTC
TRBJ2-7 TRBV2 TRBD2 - CASTQRGVSYEQYF TGTGCCAGCACTCAGCGGGGGGTCTCCTACGAGCAGTACTTC
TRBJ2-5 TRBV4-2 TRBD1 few CASSQDLGQGSQETQYF TGTGCCAGCAGCCAAGATCTAGGACAGGGGTCCCAAGAGACCCAGTACTTC
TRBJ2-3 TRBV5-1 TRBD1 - CASSLASGGDADTQYF TGCGCCAGCAGCTTGGCCTCAGGGGGTGATGCAGATACGCAGTATTTT
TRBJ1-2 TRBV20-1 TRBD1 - CSAIALRQGATYGYTF TGCAGTGCTATTGCCCTTAGACAGGGAGCAACCTATGGCTACACCTTC
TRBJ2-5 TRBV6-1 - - CASSDPTVGSQYF TGTGCCAGCAGTGACCCGACAGTCGGTAGCCAGTACTTC
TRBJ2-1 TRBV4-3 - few CASSQFGNEQFF TGCGCCAGCAGCCAATTCGGAAATGAGCAGTTCTTC
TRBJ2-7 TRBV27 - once CASRQGRRSEQYF TGTGCCAGCAGACAGGGGAGGCGTTCCGAGCAGTACTTC
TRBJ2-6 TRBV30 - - CAWRDSGANVLTF TGTGCCTGGAGGGACTCTGGGGCCAACGTCCTGACTTTC
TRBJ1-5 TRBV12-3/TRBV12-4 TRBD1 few CASSEQGTSNQPQHF TGTGCCAGCAGTGAACAGGGGACTAGCAATCAGCCCCAGCATTTT